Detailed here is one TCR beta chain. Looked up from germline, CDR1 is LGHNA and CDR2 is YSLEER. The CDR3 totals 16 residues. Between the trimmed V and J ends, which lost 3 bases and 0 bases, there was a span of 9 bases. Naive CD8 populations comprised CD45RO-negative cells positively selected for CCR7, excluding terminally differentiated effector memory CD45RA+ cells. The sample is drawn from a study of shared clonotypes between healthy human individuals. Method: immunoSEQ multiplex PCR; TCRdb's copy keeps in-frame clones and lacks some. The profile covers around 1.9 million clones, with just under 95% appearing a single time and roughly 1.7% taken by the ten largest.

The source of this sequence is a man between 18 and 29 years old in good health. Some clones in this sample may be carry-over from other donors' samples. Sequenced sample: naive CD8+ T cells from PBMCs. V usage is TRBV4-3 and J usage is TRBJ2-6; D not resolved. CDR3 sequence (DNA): TGCGCCAGCAGCCACCGGTACGGCTCTGGGGCCAACGTCCTGACTTTC. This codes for CASSHRYGSGANVLTF.